One sample yielded the 26 T cell receptor beta chains listed below, sequenced in a study of OX40 agonist ivuxolimab in advanced cancers. Only in-frame clones appear in the TCRdb table, and some are missing; sequencing was by immunoSEQ multiplex PCR. The sample includes 74,000 or so clones, around 83% of them seen just once. The material was CD4+ or CD8+ T cells sorted from blood, obtained in a trial of the OX40 agonist ivuxolimab. The source is an adult with an advanced solid tumor such as melanoma, head and neck, liver or kidney cancer.

The chain employs TRBV27 and TRBJ2-1; 12 bases agree with TRBD2. V was pared by 5 bases and J by 5 bases, with 10 bases of the junction left unmatched. This CDR3 contains 17 residues. Germline V gives CDR1 MNHEY, CDR2 SMNVEV (reference sequence). This CDR3 reads CASSRTGTSGRNNEQFF. The CDR3 DNA reads TGTGCCAGCAGTCGGACGGGGACTAGCGGGCGGAACAATGAGCAGTTCTTC.

This rearrangement joins TRBV6-1 to TRBJ1-5; no firm D call. CDR1 and CDR2 (germline): MNHNS, SASEGT. Deletions cut 2 bases from V and 6 bases from J, with 8 bases between. This CDR3 has 13 amino acids. CDR3 region: CASSEMQTQPQHF. The CDR3 DNA is TGTGCCAGCAGTGAAATGCAGACTCAGCCCCAGCATTTT.

The chain combines TRBV6-1 with TRBJ1-3; a possible D gene is TRBD1 (5 bases). The CDR3 is 14 amino acids. Germline V gene data show CDR1 as MNHNS and CDR2 as SASEGT. With 8 bases removed from V and 2 bases from J, the gap between germline ends came to 13 bases. CDR3 coding DNA: TGTGCCAGCGGGGGTGGTGGGACTGGAAACACCATATATTTT. Its translation is CASGGGGTGNTIYF.

This chain uses TRBV11-2 with TRBJ1-1; D possibly corresponds to TRBD1 (5 bases). Trimming removed 7 bases at V and 5 bases at J, with 14 bases between. In germline, CDR1 is SGHAT, CDR2 FQNNGV. The CDR3 contains 13 residues. The CDR3 nucleotides are TGTGCCAGCACCCCCGGGGGAACGACTGAAGCTTTCTTT. It specifies CASTPGGTTEAFF.

This rearrangement joins TRBV28 to TRBJ1-1; D perhaps matches TRBD1 (6 bases). This CDR3 contains 14 residues. Trimming shortened V by 6 bases and J by 5 bases, and 16 bases separated the two germline ends. Germline CDR1 is MDHEN and CDR2 is SYDVKM. Here the CDR3 DNA reads TGTGCCAGCAGATTGGACCCGCAGGGGACTGAAGCTTTCTTT. It specifies CASRLDPQGTEAFF.

The chain recombines TRBV6-5 with TRBJ1-1; D unclear. The germline gives CDR1 MNHEY, CDR2 SVGAGI. CDR3 length equals 15 residues. V was cut by 6 bases and J by 6 bases, with 20 bases left in between. The CDR3 DNA sequence: TGTGCCAGCAGATTCCTCAAACCCACAAGTTCTGAAGCTTTCTTT. Translating gives CASRFLKPTSSEAFF.

The genes are TRBV11-2 and TRBJ1-6; possibly TRBD1 for D (6 bases). Deletions cut 1 base from V and 7 bases from J, with 14 bases between. Germline CDR1 and CDR2: SGHAT and FQNNGV. The CDR3 is made up of 16 amino acids. The DNA of the CDR3 is TGTGCCAGCAGCTTAGCCACGGGGGCAGGGAATTCACCCCTCCACTTT. It is translated as CASSLATGAGNSPLHF.

This clone occurred once. CDR3: CASSLWRQETQYF. CDR3 nucleotides: TGTGCCAGCAGCTTATGGCGACAAGAGACCCAGTACTTC. The genes are TRBV7-9 and TRBJ2-5; no clear D. The CDR3 runs to 13 residues. V was pared by 2 bases and J by 2 bases, with 6 bases between. CDR1 and CDR2 (germline): SEHNR, FQNEAQ (reference sequence).

V and J are TRBV6-1 and TRBJ2-7; D possibly corresponds to TRBD2 (6 bases). Trimming removed 6 bases from V and 3 bases from J, with 12 bases in between. The CDR3 runs to 13 residues. The germline CDR1 and CDR2 sequences are MNHNS and SASEGT. CDR3 sequence reads: CASRHGGDYEQYF. The DNA for the CDR3 is TGTGCCAGCAGACACGGCGGGGACTACGAGCAGTACTTC.

A single count supports this clone. The chain uses TRBV19 and TRBJ1-1; unclear D gene. CDR1 LNHDA and CDR2 SQIVND come from the germline V gene (reference sequence). This CDR3 contains 16 residues. Trimming pared 5 bases from V and 2 bases from J, leaving 18 bases between. CDR3 protein: CASSARRQQPNTEAFF. The CDR3 DNA follows: TGTGCCAGTAGTGCAAGGCGTCAGCAGCCCAACACTGAAGCTTTCTTT.

J is TRBJ2-1 and V is TRBV7-2; 8 bases align to TRBD2. J lost 15 bases, V lost 5 bases, and 15 bases had no gene match. The CDR3 has 14 residues. Germline V CDR1 and CDR2: SGHTA, FQGNSA. The CDR3: CASSPSGSPGGGFF. CDR3 DNA: TGTGCCAGCAGCCCGAGCGGGAGCCCGGGGGGAGGGTTCTTC.

V usage is TRBV29-1 and J usage is TRBJ2-3, with D perhaps matching TRBD2 (5 bases). Trimming cost V 5 bases and J 2 bases, with 11 bases left between them. This CDR3 region has 13 residues. Germline V CDR1 and CDR2: SQVTM, ANQGSEA. The CDR3 reads CSVRASLTDTQYF. The CDR3 DNA reads as TGCAGCGTTCGTGCTAGCCTCACAGATACGCAGTATTTT.

This rearrangement joins TRBV5-4 to TRBJ2-1; TRBD2 aligns across 11 bases. The CDR3 is 15 residues long. V trimming: 2 bases; J trimming: 6 bases; junction bases outside the gene matches: 4. CDR1 is SGHNT and CDR2 is YYREEE in the germline V gene (reference sequence). The DNA for the CDR3 is TGTGCCAGCAGCTTTATACTAGCGGGGGTCAATGAGCAGTTCTTC. Its protein is CASSFILAGVNEQFF.

The CDR3 loop is CASSIGGTGQMTEAFF. The CDR3 coding sequence is TGTGCCAGTAGTATAGGCGGGACAGGGCAAATGACTGAAGCTTTCTTT. The chain employs TRBV19 and TRBJ1-1; 9 bases line up with TRBD1. Looked up from germline, CDR1 is LNHDA and CDR2 is SQIVND (reference sequence). Trimming removed 1 base from V and 5 bases from J; junction bases left unmatched: 8. The CDR3 covers 16 residues.

This clone has just one count. This chain connects TRBV28 to TRBJ1-2; 8 nucleotides line up with TRBD1. This CDR3 has 14 residues. The V segment lost 7 bases and the J segment 6 bases; nucleotides outside the gene matches: 10. CDR1 and CDR2 from the germline V gene are MDHEN and SYDVKM. This chain's CDR3 is CASTSGQGWHGYTF. The CDR3, as DNA: TGTGCCAGCACCTCTGGACAGGGCTGGCATGGCTACACCTTC.

DNA for the CDR3: TGTGCCAGCAGCTCCCAAGGGGGACCTTACGAGCAGTACTTC. Its protein is CASSSQGGPYEQYF. J is TRBJ2-7 and V is TRBV7-9, with a tentative D call TRBD1 (6 bases). V lost 4 bases and J 4 bases, leaving 14 bases between the germline ends. CDR3 length: 14 residues. Germline CDR1 reads SEHNR; CDR2 reads FQNEAQ (reference sequence). Together with reference TRBV7-9 and TRBJ2-7, the CDR3 gives the full variable domain: DTGVSQNPRHKITKRGQNVTFRCDPISEHNRLYWYRQTLGQGPEFLTYFQNEAQLEKSRLLSDRFSAERPKGSFSTLEIQRTEQGDSAMYLCASSSQGGPYEQYFGPGTRLTVT.

The CDR3 region has the DNA TGTGCCAGCTCATCCCTATCCTCCTCTACGACGGTCCCCGGGGAGCAGTACTTC. Translated, it gives CASSSLSSSTTVPGEQYF. V gene TRBV18 combines with J gene TRBJ2-7, with unresolved D. The CDR3 has 18 amino acids. The V end lost 5 bases, the J end lost 7 bases, and 30 bases lay between the germline ends. Germline lookup yields CDR1 KGHSH and CDR2 LQKENI.

The chain combines TRBV6-1 with TRBJ1-2; D uncertain. V lost 2 bases to trimming and J lost 3 bases, with 16 bases between them. This CDR3 has 16 amino acids. Germline CDR1 and CDR2: MNHNS and SASEGT. The CDR3 bases are TGTGCCAGCAGTGAAACGCGGGGTTTAAGAGACTATGGCTACACCTTC. Amino acid sequence: CASSETRGLRDYGYTF.

On this clone: This sample also contains other DNA sequences that code for the same CDR3. CDR3 loop: CASSLVGRGTEAFF. The CDR3 DNA reads as TGTGCCAGCAGCTTAGTTGGGAGGGGCACTGAAGCTTTCTTT. J is TRBJ1-1 and V is TRBV13; D perhaps matches TRBD1 (5 bases). CDR3 size: 14 residues. Trimming stripped 1 base from V and 4 bases from J, with 10 bases between. Germline V gene sequence: CDR1 PRHDT, CDR2 FYEKMQ (reference sequence).

This clone has only a few counts. The V and J genes are TRBV7-2 and TRBJ1-2, with D unclear. This CDR3 has 12 amino acids. The germline V gene has CDR1 SGHTA and CDR2 FQGNSA. Trimming took off 5 bases at V and 4 bases at J, with 8 bases between the two ends. The CDR3 reads CASSPTLYGYTF. CDR3 coding DNA: TGTGCCAGCAGCCCTACGCTCTATGGCTACACCTTC.

This chain links TRBV9 with TRBJ1-2; the D is unclear. CDR3 size: 11 residues. Germline CDR1 and CDR2: SGDLS and YYNGEE. V was shortened by 3 bases and J by 8 bases, with 8 bases between the two germline ends. CDR3 residues: CASSAAGGYTF. DNA for the CDR3: TGTGCCAGCAGCGCCGCGGGGGGCTACACCTTC. Complete variable domain (other parts from reference TRBV9 and TRBJ1-2): DSGVTQTPKHLITATGQRVTLRCSPRSGDLSVYWYQQSLDQGLQFLIQYYNGEERAKGNILERFSAQQFPDLHSELNLSSLELGDSALYFCASSAAGGYTFGSGTRLTVV.

The gene calls are TRBV5-1 and TRBJ2-1; 11 nucleotides line up with TRBD2. The CDR3 sequence is 17 residues long. Germline loops: CDR1 SGHRS, CDR2 YFSETQ. After removal of 4 bases from V and 0 bases from J, the junction contained 6 bases not matched to a gene. The chain's CDR3 is CASSTTSGKSSYNEQFF. Here the CDR3 DNA reads TGCGCCAGCAGCACGACTAGCGGGAAAAGCTCCTACAATGAGCAGTTCTTC.

The chain employs TRBV7-6 and TRBJ2-7; 10 bases fit TRBD1. The J segment lost 1 base and the V segment lost 1 base, leaving 16 bases of the junction unmatched. The CDR3 spans 20 residues. Germline CDR1 reads SGHVS; CDR2 reads FNYEAQ. The CDR3 DNA reads TGTGCCAGCAGCTTAGAGCCACCGGGACAGGGGCTCTATGGTTCCTACGAGCAGTACTTC. Amino acids: CASSLEPPGQGLYGSYEQYF.

The CDR3 bases are TGTGCCAGCAGTTACCGTCTAGGCACCGGGGAGCTGTTTTTT. This encodes CASSYRLGTGELFF. This chain uses TRBV6-5 with TRBJ2-2; D call uncertain. Germline CDR1 and CDR2: MNHEY and SVGAGI. V lost 2 bases, J lost 4 bases, and 8 bases lay in between. CDR3 size: 14 residues.

This chain joins TRBV19 and TRBJ1-1; D possibly corresponds to TRBD1 (6 bases). Per germline, CDR1 LNHDA and CDR2 SQIVND (reference sequence). V lost 10 bases, J lost 6 bases, and 18 bases lay in between. The CDR3 extends over 13 amino acids. The CDR3 loop is CATLQGSRSEAFF. As DNA, the CDR3 is TGTGCCACTTTGCAGGGGTCTAGATCTGAAGCTTTCTTT.

The chain combines TRBV5-1 with TRBJ1-6; maybe TRBD1 (6 bases). The CDR3 totals 15 residues. Germline V gene lookup returns CDR1 SGHRS and CDR2 YFSETQ. Trimming cost V 4 bases and J 5 bases, with 13 bases left between them. The CDR3 sequence is CASSVRGYDNSPLHF. CDR3 DNA sequence: TGCGCCAGCAGCGTGAGGGGGTACGATAATTCACCCCTCCACTTT.